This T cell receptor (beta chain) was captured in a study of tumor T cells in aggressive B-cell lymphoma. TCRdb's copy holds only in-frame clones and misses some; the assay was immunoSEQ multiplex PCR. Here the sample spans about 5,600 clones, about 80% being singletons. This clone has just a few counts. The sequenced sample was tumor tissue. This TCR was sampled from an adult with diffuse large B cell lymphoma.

The DNA for the CDR3 is TGTGCCAGCAGCTCGGCGGGGGGGAACGAGCAGTACTTC. Protein sequence: CASSSAGGNEQYF. This chain links TRBV5-6 with TRBJ2-7, with 9 bases lining up with TRBD2. Unmatched junction bases numbered 3, after V lost 3 bases and J lost 5 bases. The length of the CDR3 is 13 residues. Germline-derived CDR1 and CDR2 are SGHDT and YYEEEE.